This TCR beta chain was identified in a study of read filtering for tumor transcriptome and immune sequencing. The library was built from roughly 400 ng RNA with molecular barcoded adaptors for alpha/delta and beta/gamma chains. Each CDR3 protein gets one entry after TCRdb re-called the reads with MiXCR. The repertoire holds around 41,000 distinct CDR3 sequences, roughly 15% seen once, with around 20% in the top ten. Every patient had bone marrow sampled while the disease was active. Study-level points and caveats: Sorted CD138-negative bone marrow cells were not purified T cells.

Trimming cost V 1 base and J 5 bases, with 8 bases left between them. The V gene's germline CDR1 is LNHNV and CDR2 YYDKDF (reference sequence). This CDR3 region has 14 residues. This clonotype has at least ten counts. Antigen: not known. Sequencing was done on a sample of a population of CD138-negative cells sorted from bone marrow. The gene calls are TRBV15 and TRBJ1-4; weak D call: TRBD1 (5 bases). The TCR sequence derives from a donor aged 40 or older with multiple myeloma. CDR3 amino acids: CATSRGGGNEKLFF. CDR3 nucleotide sequence: TGTGCCACCAGCAGAGGGGGGGGAAATGAAAAACTGTTTTTT. Based on the CDR3 plus reference TRBV15 and TRBJ1-4, the full variable domain is DAMVIQNPRYQVTQFGKPVTLSCSQTLNHNVMYWYQQKSSQAPKLLFHYYDKDFNNEADTPDNFQSRRPNTSFCFLDIRSPGLGDTAMYLCATSRGGGNEKLFFGSGTQLSVL.